The text below deals with one TCR beta chain. Its antigen is not identified. This specimen belongs to a study of graft-versus-host responses after intestinal transplantation. Study-wide context: Each patient got anti-thymocyte globulin induction, then tacrolimus and steroids for approximately 3 years. Broader study findings: The study found high graft-versus-host to host-versus-graft clonal ratios in allografts of patients with graft-donor T cell macrochimerism.

Assay: immunoSEQ multiplex PCR; the TCRdb copy retains only in-frame clones and omits some. The table has 35,000 to 45,000 clones, approximately 96% seen once. Germline CDR1 LGHNA, CDR2 YNFKEQ. CDR3 length: 15 amino acids. V was clipped by 1 base and J by 8 bases, with 17 bases between them. Material: unstimulated CD8+ T cells sorted from spleen or lymph node cells, obtained before transplant. The rearrangement joins TRBV4-2 to TRBJ1-2, with TRBD1 as a possible D gene (6 bases). The clonotype comes from a human donor who was the organ donor for an intestinal transplant. DNA for the CDR3: TGTGCCAGCAGCCAAGGACCAACAGGGATCTACGGCTACACCTTC. Translation: CASSQGPTGIYGYTF.